The source of this T cell receptor (beta chain) is a study of cytomegalovirus exposure and HLA in healthy donors. In the PCR, 60 Vbeta and 13 Jbeta primers were used. In the original analysis: In a later analysis, around 10 million of 65 million to 90 million unique beta chains occurred in at least two donors. The repertoire was sequenced with immunoSEQ multiplex PCR; TCRdb's copy has only in-frame clones and lacks some. V and J calls and clone size come straight from that table; D and trimming were deduced from the DNA. The sample has about 180,000 clones, roughly 80% seen once. V gave up 4 bases and J gave up 5 bases; unmatched junction bases: 12. CDR1 SGHRS and CDR2 YFSETQ come from the germline V gene. The CDR3 has 15 residues.

The chain is built from TRBV5-1 and TRBJ2-7; 7 bases agree with TRBD2. The receptor was derived from a woman between 45 and 60 years old in good health and CMV-seronegative. Sequencing was done on a sample of PBMCs. The DNA of the CDR3 is TGCGCCAGCAGCCAAAGTCTGCGGGAGTCTGACGAGCAGTACTTC. It yields the protein CASSQSLRESDEQYF.